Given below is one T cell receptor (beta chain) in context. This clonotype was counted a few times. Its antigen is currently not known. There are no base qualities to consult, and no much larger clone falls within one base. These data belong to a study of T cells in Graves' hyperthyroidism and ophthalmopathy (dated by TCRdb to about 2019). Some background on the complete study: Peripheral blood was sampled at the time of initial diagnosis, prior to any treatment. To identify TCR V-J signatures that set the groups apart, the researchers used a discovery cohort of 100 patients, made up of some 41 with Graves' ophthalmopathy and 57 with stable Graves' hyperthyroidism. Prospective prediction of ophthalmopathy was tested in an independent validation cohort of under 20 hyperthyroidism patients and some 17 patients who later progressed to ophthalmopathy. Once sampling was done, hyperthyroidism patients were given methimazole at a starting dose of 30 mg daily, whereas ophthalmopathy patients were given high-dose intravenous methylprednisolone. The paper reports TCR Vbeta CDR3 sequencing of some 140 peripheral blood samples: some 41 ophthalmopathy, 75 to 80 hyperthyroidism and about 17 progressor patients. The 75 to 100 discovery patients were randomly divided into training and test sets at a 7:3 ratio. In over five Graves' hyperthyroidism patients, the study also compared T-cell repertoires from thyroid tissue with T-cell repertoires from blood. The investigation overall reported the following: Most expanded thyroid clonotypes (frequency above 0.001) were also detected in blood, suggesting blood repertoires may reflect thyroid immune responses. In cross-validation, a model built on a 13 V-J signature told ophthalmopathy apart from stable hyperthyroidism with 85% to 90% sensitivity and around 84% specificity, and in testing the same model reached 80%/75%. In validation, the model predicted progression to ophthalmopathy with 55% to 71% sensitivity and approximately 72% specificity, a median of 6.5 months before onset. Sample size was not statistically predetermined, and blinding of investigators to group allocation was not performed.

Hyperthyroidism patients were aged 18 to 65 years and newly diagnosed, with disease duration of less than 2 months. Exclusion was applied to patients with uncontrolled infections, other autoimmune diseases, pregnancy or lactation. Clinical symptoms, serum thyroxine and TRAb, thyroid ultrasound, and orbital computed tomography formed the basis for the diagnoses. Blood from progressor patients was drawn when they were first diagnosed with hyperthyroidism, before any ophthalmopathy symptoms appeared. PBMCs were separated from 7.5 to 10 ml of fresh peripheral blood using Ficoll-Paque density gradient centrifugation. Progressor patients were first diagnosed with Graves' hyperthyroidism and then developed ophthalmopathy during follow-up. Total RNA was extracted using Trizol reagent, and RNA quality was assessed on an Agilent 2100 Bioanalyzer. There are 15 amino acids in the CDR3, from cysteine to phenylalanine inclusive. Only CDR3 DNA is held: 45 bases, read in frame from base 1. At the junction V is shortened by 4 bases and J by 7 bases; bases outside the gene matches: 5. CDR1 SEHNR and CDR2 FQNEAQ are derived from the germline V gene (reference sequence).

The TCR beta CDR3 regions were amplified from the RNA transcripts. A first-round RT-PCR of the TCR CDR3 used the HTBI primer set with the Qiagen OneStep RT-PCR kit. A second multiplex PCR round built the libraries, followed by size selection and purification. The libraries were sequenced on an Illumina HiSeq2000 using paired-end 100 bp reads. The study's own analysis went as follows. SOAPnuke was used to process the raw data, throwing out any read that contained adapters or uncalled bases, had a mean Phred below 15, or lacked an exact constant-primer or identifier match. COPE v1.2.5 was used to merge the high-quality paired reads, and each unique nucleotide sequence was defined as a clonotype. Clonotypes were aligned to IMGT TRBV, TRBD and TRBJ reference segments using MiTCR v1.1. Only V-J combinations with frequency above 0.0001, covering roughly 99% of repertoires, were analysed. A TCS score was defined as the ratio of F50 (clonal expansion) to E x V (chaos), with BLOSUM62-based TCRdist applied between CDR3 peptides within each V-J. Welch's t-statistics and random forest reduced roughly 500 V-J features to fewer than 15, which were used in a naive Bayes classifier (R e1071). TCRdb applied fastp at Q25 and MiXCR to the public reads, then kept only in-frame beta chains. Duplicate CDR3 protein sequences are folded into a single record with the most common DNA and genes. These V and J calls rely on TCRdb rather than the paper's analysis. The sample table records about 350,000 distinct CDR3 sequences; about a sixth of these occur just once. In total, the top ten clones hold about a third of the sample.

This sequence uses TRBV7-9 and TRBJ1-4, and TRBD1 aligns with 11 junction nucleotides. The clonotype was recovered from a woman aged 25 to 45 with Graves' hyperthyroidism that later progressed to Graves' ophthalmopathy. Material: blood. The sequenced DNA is TGTGCCAGCAGCTCCTCCGGGACAGGGGGTGAAAAACTGTTTTTT. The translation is CASSSSGTGGEKLFF.